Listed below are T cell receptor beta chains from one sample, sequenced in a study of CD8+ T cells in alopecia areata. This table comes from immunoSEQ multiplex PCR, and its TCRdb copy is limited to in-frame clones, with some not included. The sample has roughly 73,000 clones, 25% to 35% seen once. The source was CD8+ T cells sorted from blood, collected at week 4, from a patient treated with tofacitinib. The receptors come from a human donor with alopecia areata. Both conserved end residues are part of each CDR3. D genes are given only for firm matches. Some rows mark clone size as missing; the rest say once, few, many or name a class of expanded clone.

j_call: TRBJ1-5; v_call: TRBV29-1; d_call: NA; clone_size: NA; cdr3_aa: CSVAGVDSNQPQHF; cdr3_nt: TGCAGCGTTGCAGGGGTAGATAGCAATCAGCCCCAGCATTTT
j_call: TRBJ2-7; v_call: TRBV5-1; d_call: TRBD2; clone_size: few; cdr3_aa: CASSYGRGLASGEQYF; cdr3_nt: TGCGCCAGCAGCTACGGCCGCGGACTAGCGTCTGGCGAGCAGTACTTC
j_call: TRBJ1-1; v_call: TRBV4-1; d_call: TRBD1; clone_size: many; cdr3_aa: CASSHRQGGSTEAFF; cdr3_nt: TGCGCCAGCAGCCATCGACAGGGAGGCAGTACTGAAGCTTTCTTT
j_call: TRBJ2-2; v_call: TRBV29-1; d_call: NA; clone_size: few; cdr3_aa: CSTWTANTGELFF; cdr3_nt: TGCAGCACTTGGACAGCGAACACCGGGGAGCTGTTTTTT
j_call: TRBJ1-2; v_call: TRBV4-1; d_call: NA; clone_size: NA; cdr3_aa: CASSHAPGLGYGYTF; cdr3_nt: TGCGCCAGCAGCCACGCTCCGGGACTTGGGTATGGCTACACCTTC
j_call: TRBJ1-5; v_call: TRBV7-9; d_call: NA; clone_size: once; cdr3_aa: CASSLDNQPQHF; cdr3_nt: TGTGCCAGCAGCTTAGATAACCAGCCCCAGCATTTT
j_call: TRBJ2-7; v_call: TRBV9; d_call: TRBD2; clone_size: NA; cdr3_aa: CASSPGRTSGTLYEQYF; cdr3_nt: TGTGCCAGCAGCCCAGGAAGGACTAGCGGAACTCTCTACGAGCAGTACTTC
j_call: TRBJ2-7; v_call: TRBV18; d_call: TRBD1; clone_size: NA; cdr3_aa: CASSIGQGNYEQYF; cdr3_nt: TGTGCCAGCTCGATCGGACAGGGAAACTACGAGCAGTACTTC
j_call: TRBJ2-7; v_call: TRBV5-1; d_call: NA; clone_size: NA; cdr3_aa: CASSFGGVGRAYEQYF; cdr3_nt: TGCGCCAGCAGCTTCGGAGGGGTGGGGCGGGCATACGAGCAGTACTTC
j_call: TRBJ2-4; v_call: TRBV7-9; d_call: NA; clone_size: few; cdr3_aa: CASSLADSSKNIQYF; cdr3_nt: TGTGCCAGCAGCTTAGCAGACAGTTCCAAAAACATTCAGTACTTC
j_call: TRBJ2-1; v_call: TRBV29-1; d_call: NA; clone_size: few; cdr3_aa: CSVVVSEQFF; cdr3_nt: TGCAGCGTTGTTGTCTCTGAGCAGTTCTTC
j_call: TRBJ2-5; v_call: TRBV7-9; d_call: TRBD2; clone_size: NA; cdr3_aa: CASSPAVSGRVDETQYF; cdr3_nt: TGTGCCAGCAGCCCGGCGGTTAGCGGGAGAGTTGACGAGACCCAGTACTTC
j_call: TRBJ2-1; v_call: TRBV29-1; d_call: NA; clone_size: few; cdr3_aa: CSVEDTEQFF; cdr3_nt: TGCAGCGTCGAGGACACAGAGCAGTTCTTC
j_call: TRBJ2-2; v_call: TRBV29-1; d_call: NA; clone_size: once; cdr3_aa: CSVVGDTGELFF; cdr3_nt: TGCAGCGTTGTGGGAGACACCGGGGAGCTGTTTTTT
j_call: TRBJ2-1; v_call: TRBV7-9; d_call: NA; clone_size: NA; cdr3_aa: CASSLGTGNEQFF; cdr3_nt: TGTGCCAGCAGCTTAGGGACGGGGAATGAGCAGTTCTTC
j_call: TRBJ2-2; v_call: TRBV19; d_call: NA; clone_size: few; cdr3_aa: CASTWATGPAGELFF; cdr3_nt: TGTGCCAGTACATGGGCCACAGGGCCCGCCGGGGAGCTGTTTTTT
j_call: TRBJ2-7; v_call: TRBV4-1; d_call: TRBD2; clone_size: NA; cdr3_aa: CASSQVAGAYEQYF; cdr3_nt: TGCGCCAGCAGCCAAGTTGCGGGAGCCTACGAGCAGTACTTC
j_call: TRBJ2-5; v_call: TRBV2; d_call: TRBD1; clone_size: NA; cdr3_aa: CASSDPGTGQETQYF; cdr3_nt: TGTGCCAGCAGTGACCCCGGGACAGGGCAAGAGACCCAGTACTTC
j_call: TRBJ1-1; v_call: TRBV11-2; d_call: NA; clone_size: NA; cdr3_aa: CASSLLGEITEAFF; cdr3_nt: TGTGCCAGCAGCTTACTAGGGGAGATCACTGAAGCTTTCTTT
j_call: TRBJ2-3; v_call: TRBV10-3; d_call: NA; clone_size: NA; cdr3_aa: CAISESTERHF; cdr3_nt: TGTGCCATCAGTGAGTCAACGGAGCGGCACTTT
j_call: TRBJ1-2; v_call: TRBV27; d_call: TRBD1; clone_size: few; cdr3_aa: CASSLWGQGYGYTF; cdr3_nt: TGTGCCAGCAGTTTATGGGGACAGGGCTATGGCTACACCTTC
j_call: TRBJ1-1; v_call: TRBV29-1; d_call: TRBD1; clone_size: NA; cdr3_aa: CSTEAGGQGSEAFF; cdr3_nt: TGCAGCACCGAAGCGGGGGGACAGGGAAGTGAAGCTTTCTTT
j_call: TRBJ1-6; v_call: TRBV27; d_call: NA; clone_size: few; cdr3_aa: CASSSTYDKSPLHF; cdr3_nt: TGTGCCAGCAGTTCGACATATGACAAATCACCCCTCCACTTT
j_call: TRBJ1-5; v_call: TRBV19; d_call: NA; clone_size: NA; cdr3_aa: CASSISLGGQPQHF; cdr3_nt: TGTGCCAGTAGTATATCGTTGGGTGGTCAGCCCCAGCATTTT
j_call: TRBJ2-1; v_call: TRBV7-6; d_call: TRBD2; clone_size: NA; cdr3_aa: CASSLEAGGDEQFF; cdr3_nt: TGTGCCAGCAGCTTAGAAGCGGGAGGCGATGAGCAGTTCTTC
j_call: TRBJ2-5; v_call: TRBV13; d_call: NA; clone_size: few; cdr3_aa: CASSFRETQYF; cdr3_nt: TGTGCCAGCAGCTTCCGGGAGACCCAGTACTTC
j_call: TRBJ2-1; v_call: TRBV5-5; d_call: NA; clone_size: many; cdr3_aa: CASSQEGSNEQFF; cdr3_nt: TGCGCCAGCAGCCAAGAGGGTTCCAATGAGCAGTTCTTC
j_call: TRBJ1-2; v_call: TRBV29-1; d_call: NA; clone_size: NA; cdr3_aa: CSADGVGPNYGYTF; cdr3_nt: TGCAGCGCCGACGGTGTAGGGCCAAACTATGGCTACACCTTC
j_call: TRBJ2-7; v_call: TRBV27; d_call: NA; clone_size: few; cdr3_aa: CASGYSSSYEQYF; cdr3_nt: TGTGCCAGCGGCTACAGTTCCTCCTACGAGCAGTACTTC
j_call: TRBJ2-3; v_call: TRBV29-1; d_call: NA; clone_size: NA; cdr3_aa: CSGTTDTQYF; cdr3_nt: TGCAGCGGAACTACGGATACGCAGTATTTT
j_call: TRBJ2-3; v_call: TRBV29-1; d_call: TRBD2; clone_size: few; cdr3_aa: CSAIGLAGGYADTQYF; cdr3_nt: TGCAGCGCGATTGGACTAGCGGGAGGTTATGCAGATACGCAGTATTTT
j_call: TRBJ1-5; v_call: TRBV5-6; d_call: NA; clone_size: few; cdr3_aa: CASSLFGNSQPQHF; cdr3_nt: TGTGCCAGCAGCTTGTTCGGGAACAGCCAGCCCCAGCATTTT
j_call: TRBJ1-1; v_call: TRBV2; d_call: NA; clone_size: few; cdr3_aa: CASSELNTEAFF; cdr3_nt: TGTGCCAGCAGTGAGTTGAACACTGAAGCTTTCTTT
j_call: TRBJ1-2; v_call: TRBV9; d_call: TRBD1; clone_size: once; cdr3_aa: CASSVDGQGNYGYTF; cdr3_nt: TGTGCCAGCAGCGTAGATGGACAGGGAAACTATGGCTACACCTTC
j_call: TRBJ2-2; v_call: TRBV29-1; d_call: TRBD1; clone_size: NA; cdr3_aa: CSVKTGSGELFF; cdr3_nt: TGCAGCGTTAAGACAGGGTCCGGGGAGCTGTTTTTT
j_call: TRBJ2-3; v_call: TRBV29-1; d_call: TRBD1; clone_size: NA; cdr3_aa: CSVGQGVPDTQYF; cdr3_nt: TGCAGCGTTGGCCAGGGGGTTCCCGATACGCAGTATTTT
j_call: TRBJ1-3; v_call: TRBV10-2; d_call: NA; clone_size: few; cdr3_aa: CASSPESGNTIYF; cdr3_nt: TGCGCCAGCAGTCCCGAATCTGGAAACACCATATATTTT
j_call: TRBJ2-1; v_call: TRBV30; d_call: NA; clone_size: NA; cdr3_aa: CAWMGLTLGKSREQFF; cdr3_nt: TGTGCCTGGATGGGACTGACGCTGGGGAAGTCAAGGGAGCAGTTCTTC
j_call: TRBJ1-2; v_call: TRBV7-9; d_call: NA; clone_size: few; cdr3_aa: CASSESTYGYTF; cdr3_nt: TGTGCCAGCAGCGAGAGTACCTATGGCTACACCTTC
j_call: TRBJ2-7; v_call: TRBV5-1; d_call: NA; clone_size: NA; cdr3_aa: CASSSESGEQYF; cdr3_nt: TGCGCCAGCAGCTCAGAGTCAGGCGAGCAGTACTTC
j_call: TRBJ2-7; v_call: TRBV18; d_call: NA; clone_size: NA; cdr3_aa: CASSLTTGTPINEQYF; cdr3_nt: TGTGCCAGCTCACTGACTACTGGGACCCCAATCAACGAGCAGTACTTC
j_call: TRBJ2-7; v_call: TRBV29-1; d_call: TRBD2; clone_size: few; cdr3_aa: CSVAGLGSSYEQYF; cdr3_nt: TGCAGCGTCGCGGGACTAGGATCTTCCTACGAGCAGTACTTC
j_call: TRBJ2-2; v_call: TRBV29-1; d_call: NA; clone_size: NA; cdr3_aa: CSVPEGGELFF; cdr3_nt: TGCAGCGTCCCCGAGGGCGGGGAGCTGTTTTTT
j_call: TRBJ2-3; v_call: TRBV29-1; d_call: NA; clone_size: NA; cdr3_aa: CSVPGRFATDTQYF; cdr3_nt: TGCAGCGTTCCAGGGAGGTTTGCGACAGATACGCAGTATTTT
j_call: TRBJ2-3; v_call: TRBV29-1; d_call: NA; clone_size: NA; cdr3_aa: CSAAPGTDTQYF; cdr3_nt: TGCAGCGCCGCCCCGGGCACAGATACGCAGTATTTT
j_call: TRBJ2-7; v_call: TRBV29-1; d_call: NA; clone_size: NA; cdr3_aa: CSVGKGGSYEQYF; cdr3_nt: TGCAGCGTTGGTAAGGGCGGCTCCTACGAGCAGTACTTC
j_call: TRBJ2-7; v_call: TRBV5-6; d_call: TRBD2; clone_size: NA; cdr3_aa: CASSLAGRAGGYEQYF; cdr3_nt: TGTGCCAGCAGCTTGGCCGGGAGGGCCGGAGGGTACGAGCAGTACTTC
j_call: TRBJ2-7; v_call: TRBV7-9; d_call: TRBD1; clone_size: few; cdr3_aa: CASSSGQEAYEQYF; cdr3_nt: TGTGCCAGCAGCTCGGGACAGGAAGCCTACGAGCAGTACTTC
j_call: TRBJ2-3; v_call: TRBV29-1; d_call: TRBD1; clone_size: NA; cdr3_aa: CSADSGQGTDTQYF; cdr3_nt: TGCAGCGCCGACAGTGGACAGGGCACAGATACGCAGTATTTT
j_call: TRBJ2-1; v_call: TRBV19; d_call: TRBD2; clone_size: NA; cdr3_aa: CASSISSGDYNEQFF; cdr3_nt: TGTGCCAGTAGTATATCTAGCGGGGATTACAATGAGCAGTTCTTC
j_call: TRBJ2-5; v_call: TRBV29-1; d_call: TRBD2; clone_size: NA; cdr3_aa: CSARGGAATHPRRGETQYF; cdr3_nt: TGCAGCGCCCGAGGAGGGGCGGCTACTCACCCCAGGCGGGGGGAGACCCAGTACTTC